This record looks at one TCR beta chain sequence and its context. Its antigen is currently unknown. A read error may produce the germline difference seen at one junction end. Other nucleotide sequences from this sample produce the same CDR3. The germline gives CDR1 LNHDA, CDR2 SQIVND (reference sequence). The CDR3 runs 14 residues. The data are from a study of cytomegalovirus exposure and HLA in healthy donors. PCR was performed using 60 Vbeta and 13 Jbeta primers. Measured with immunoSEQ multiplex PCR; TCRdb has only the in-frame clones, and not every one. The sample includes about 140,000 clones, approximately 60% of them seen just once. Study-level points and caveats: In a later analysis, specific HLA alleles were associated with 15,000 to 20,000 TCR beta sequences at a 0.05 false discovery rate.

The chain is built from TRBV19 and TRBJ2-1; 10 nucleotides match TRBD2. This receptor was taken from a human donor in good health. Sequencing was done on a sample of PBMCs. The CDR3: CASSPRAGTSETLF. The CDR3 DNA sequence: TGTGCAAGTAGTCCACGGGCGGGGACTAGCGAGACGCTCTTC.